The 23 T cell receptor beta chains below come from one sample, sequenced in a study of blood T cell repertoires in COVID-19. Here immunoSEQ multiplex PCR was the method, and the copy in TCRdb shows in-frame clones only, minus some. The sample has around 200,000 clones; 80% are singletons. Sample: peripheral blood. The receptors were sampled from a woman aged 70-85 years with acute or convalescent COVID-19.

The rearrangement links TRBV2 to TRBJ2-2; weak D call: TRBD2 (5 bases). Germline CDR1 and CDR2: SNHLY and FYNNEI. Trimming took off 6 bases at V and 0 bases at J, with 11 bases between the two ends. The CDR3 is made up of 15 amino acids. The CDR3 loop is CASRLSGANTGELFF. CDR3 sequence (DNA): TGTGCCAGCAGATTGAGCGGAGCGAACACCGGGGAGCTGTTTTTT.

This clone was observed a few times. V usage is TRBV6-5 and J usage is TRBJ2-3; possible D gene TRBD2, 5 bases. The CDR3 has 15 amino acids. Germline loops: CDR1 MNHEY, CDR2 SVGAGI. Trimming shortened V by 7 bases and J by 8 bases, and 22 bases separated the two germline ends. CDR3 in DNA: TGTGCCAGCACCCCCGGAGCCGGAGCGGCAGCTACGCAGTATTTT. Protein: CASTPGAGAAATQYF.

As DNA, the CDR3 is TGTGCCAGCAGTGAGGGGGGGCTGGGGACTGAAGCTTTCTTT. It yields the protein CASSEGGLGTEAFF. The chain uses TRBV2 and TRBJ1-1, with D possibly matching TRBD1 (6 bases). The V and J ends lost 3 bases and 5 bases respectively, with 13 bases between them. CDR1 and CDR2 (germline): SNHLY, FYNNEI. The CDR3 runs 14 residues.

V is TRBV11-2 and J is TRBJ2-7; 8 nucleotides align to TRBD1. The CDR3 has 16 amino acids. V gave up 3 bases and J gave up 5 bases; unmatched junction bases: 12. Germline V CDR1 and CDR2: SGHAT, FQNNGV. The CDR3 sequence: CASSFQGGTGRHEQYF. CDR3 sequence (DNA): TGTGCCAGCAGCTTTCAAGGAGGGACAGGCCGTCACGAGCAGTACTTC.

V and J are TRBV5-4 and TRBJ1-2, with D possibly matching TRBD1 (5 bases). This CDR3 has 14 residues. CDR1 SGHNT and CDR2 YYREEE come from the germline V gene (reference sequence). V was clipped by 2 bases and J by 4 bases, with 12 bases between them. Here the CDR3 DNA reads TGTGCCAGCAGCTTTATGCAGGGAACCTATGGCTACACCTTC. Amino acids: CASSFMQGTYGYTF.

The genes are TRBV28 and TRBJ1-5, with D tentatively TRBD1 (5 bases). The CDR3 spans 13 residues. V was trimmed by 6 bases and J by 5 bases, leaving 11 bases between them. Germline V lookup: CDR1 MDHEN, CDR2 SYDVKM. The CDR3 region has the DNA TGTGCCAGCAGCGAGCAGGGTGATCAGCCCCAGCATTTT. Translated: CASSEQGDQPQHF.

This rearrangement joins TRBV28 to TRBJ2-1; 7 nucleotides match TRBD2. The CDR3 has 15 amino acids. Germline-derived CDR1 and CDR2 are MDHEN and SYDVKM. The V gene end was trimmed by 4 bases and the J gene end by 6 bases; junction bases not matched to a gene: 9. The CDR3 sequence: CASSWTGTNGNEQFF. The CDR3 region has the DNA TGTGCCAGCAGTTGGACCGGGACTAACGGCAATGAGCAGTTCTTC.

V and J are TRBV25-1 and TRBJ1-6, with D possibly matching TRBD1 (5 bases). The germline V and J ends were trimmed by 11 bases and 6 bases, with 11 bases remaining between them. This CDR3 has 12 residues. Germline loops: CDR1 MGHDK, CDR2 SYGVNS. CDR3 residues: CAAQRGNSPLHF. In DNA form, the CDR3 reads TGTGCCGCTCAAAGGGGTAATTCACCCCTCCACTTT.

The chain links TRBV7-3 to TRBJ1-1, with D hard to call. This CDR3 has 15 amino acids. Germline V lookup: CDR1 SGHTA, CDR2 FQGTGA. Trimming removed 1 base from V and 5 bases from J, with 14 bases in between. CDR3 nucleotides: TGTGCCAGCAGCTTAAACGTGGCACTACCTACTGAAGCTTTCTTT. It encodes CASSLNVALPTEAFF.

This sequence joins TRBV2 and TRBJ1-1; D uncertain. Germline CDR1 and CDR2: SNHLY and FYNNEI. This CDR3 has 15 residues. Trimming removed 1 base at V and 0 bases at J, with 9 bases between. The CDR3 region has the DNA TGTGCCAGCAGTGAAGAGGCAGCGATGAACACTGAAGCTTTCTTT. Translation gives CASSEEAAMNTEAFF.

The chain employs TRBV2 and TRBJ2-5, with D possibly TRBD1 on 6 matching bases. Deletions cut 6 bases from V and 1 base from J, with 12 bases between. This CDR3 contains 14 residues. Germline V CDR1 and CDR2: SNHLY, FYNNEI. This chain's CDR3 is CASSYRATQETQYF. CDR3 sequence (DNA): TGTGCCAGCAGCTACAGGGCTACCCAAGAGACCCAGTACTTC.

In this sample, this clone turned up once. This chain joins TRBV5-8 and TRBJ1-2, with D unresolved. The CDR3 spans 12 residues. Trimming removed 2 bases at V and 2 bases at J, with 4 bases between. CDR1 and CDR2 (germline): SGHTS, YDEGEE. CDR3: CASSFRNYGYTF. CDR3 nucleotide sequence: TGTGCCAGCAGCTTCCGGAACTATGGCTACACCTTC. The full variable domain, in which reference TRBV5-8 and TRBJ1-2 provide the parts outside the CDR3, is EAGVTQSPTHLIKTRGQQATLRCSPISGHTSVYWYQQALGLGLQFLLWYDEGEERNRGNFPPRFSGRQFPNYSSELNVNALELEDSALYLCASSFRNYGYTFGSGTRLTVV.

This clone was counted a single time. The chain has TRBV30 and TRBJ1-2; weak D call: TRBD1 (6 bases). Trimming took 0 bases from V and 2 from J, leaving 16 bases between them. CDR1 is GTSNPN, CDR2 SVGIG, per germline (reference sequence). The CDR3 contains 16 residues. CDR3 region: CAWSVQGGAKNYGYTF. As DNA, the CDR3 is TGTGCCTGGAGTGTTCAAGGGGGGGCCAAGAACTATGGCTACACCTTC.

The chain is built from TRBV2 and TRBJ1-1; a weak D match, TRBD1 (5 bases). Germline V gene sequence: CDR1 SNHLY, CDR2 FYNNEI. The CDR3 has 13 residues. Trimming cost V 0 bases and J 4 bases, with 6 bases left between them. The CDR3 region is CASSEAGLTEAFF. The CDR3 region has the DNA TGTGCCAGCAGTGAAGCGGGGCTCACTGAAGCTTTCTTT.

The CDR3 DNA reads TGTGCCACCAGCAGCTGGGGCAGCTATTCAAGCACAGATACGCAGTATTTT. Translating gives CATSSWGSYSSTDTQYF. The chain links TRBV15 to TRBJ2-3; the D gene is possibly TRBD1 (5 bases). Trimming shortened V by 3 bases and J by 0 bases, and 16 bases separated the two germline ends. Germline V gives CDR1 LNHNV, CDR2 YYDKDF (reference sequence). CDR3 length: 17 residues.

This rearrangement joins TRBV5-1 to TRBJ2-7; 7 positions match TRBD1. Trimming cost V 4 bases and J 7 bases; bases outside gene matches: 11. In germline, CDR1 is SGHRS, CDR2 YFSETQ. The CDR3 is made up of 14 amino acids. CDR3 protein: CASSIQGFSGEQYF. CDR3 DNA: TGCGCCAGCAGCATACAGGGGTTTTCGGGGGAGCAGTACTTC.

The V gene is TRBV3-1 (or the pseudogene TRBV3-2), the J gene TRBJ2-5; the D gene is possibly TRBD2 (5 bases). Looked up from germline, CDR1 is LGHDT and CDR2 is YNNKEL (reference sequence). Trimming shortened V by 0 bases and J by 1 base, and 12 bases separated the two germline ends. There are 16 residues in the CDR3. DNA of the CDR3: TGTGCCAGCAGCCAAGACGGGATCCTCCTCCAAGAGACCCAGTACTTC. This translates into CASSQDGILLQETQYF.

This chain connects TRBV5-1 to TRBJ1-4; 7 bases line up with TRBD1. CDR3 length: 15 residues. The germline gives CDR1 SGHRS, CDR2 YFSETQ. Germline trimming cut 4 bases from V and 7 bases from J; bases unmatched to any gene: 10. The CDR3: CASSRDSTRGEKLFF. CDR3 nucleotides: TGCGCCAGCAGCCGGGACAGTACGAGGGGTGAAAAACTGTTTTTT. The full variable domain, in which reference TRBV5-1 and TRBJ1-4 provide the parts outside the CDR3, is KAGVTQTPRYLIKTRGQQVTLSCSPISGHRSVSWYQQTPGQGLQFLFEYFSETQRNKGNFPGRFSGRQFSNSRSEMNVSTLELGDSALYLCASSRDSTRGEKLFFGSGTQLSVL.

The chain combines TRBV15 with TRBJ1-2; tentatively, D is TRBD1 (6 bases). Germline-derived CDR1 and CDR2 are LNHNV and YYDKDF (reference sequence). Trimming shortened V by 0 bases and J by 2 bases, and 19 bases separated the two germline ends. This CDR3 is built from 18 residues. The CDR3 spells CATSRDPYLAGANYGYTF. The CDR3, as DNA: TGTGCCACCAGCAGAGATCCCTATCTGGCAGGGGCCAACTATGGCTACACCTTC.

This chain joins TRBV3-1 (or the pseudogene TRBV3-2) and TRBJ2-1, with 8 bases fitting TRBD2. The CDR3 is made up of 15 amino acids. The V and J ends lost 4 bases and 3 bases, in that order; junction bases with no gene match: 5. Looked up from germline, CDR1 is LGHDT and CDR2 is YNNKEL (reference sequence). In nucleotides, the CDR3 is TGTGCCAGCAGCCCTAAGCGGGAGCGCTACAATGAGCAGTTCTTC. Translation gives CASSPKRERYNEQFF.

This chain connects TRBV2 to TRBJ1-1; D is undetermined. Trimming cost V 6 bases and J 7 bases, with 15 bases left between them. This CDR3 contains 13 residues. Germline V lookup: CDR1 SNHLY, CDR2 FYNNEI. The CDR3 protein is CASSAEHGGEAFF. The CDR3 DNA follows: TGTGCCAGCAGCGCAGAACACGGAGGTGAAGCTTTCTTT.

The chain joins TRBV5-5 to TRBJ1-5, with D maybe TRBD1 (5 bases). CDR1 is SGHKS, CDR2 YYEKEE, per germline (reference sequence). V dropped 4 bases and J dropped 7 bases, with 15 bases sitting between them. The CDR3 length is 14 residues. In nucleotides, the CDR3 is TGTGCCAGCAGCGCAGGACAAGCCAGACAGCCCCAGCATTTT. This gives the protein CASSAGQARQPQHF. Full variable domain (remainder filled in from reference TRBV5-5 and TRBJ1-5): DAGVTQSPTHLIKTRGQQVTLRCSPISGHKSVSWYQQVLGQGPQFIFQYYEKEERGRGNFPDRFSARQFPNYSSELNVNALLLGDSALYLCASSAGQARQPQHFGDGTRLSIL.

This sequence joins TRBV11-2 and TRBJ2-1; D unclear. V lost 5 bases and J lost 4, with 9 bases in between. The germline CDR1 and CDR2 sequences are SGHAT and FQNNGV. The CDR3 runs 13 residues. CDR3 loop: CASSRDSYNEQFF. DNA for the CDR3: TGTGCCAGCAGCCGAGACTCATACAATGAGCAGTTCTTC. The full variable domain, with the rest looked up from reference TRBV11-2 and TRBJ2-1, is EAGVAQSPRYKIIEKRQSVAFWCNPISGHATLYWYQQILGQGPKLLIQFQNNGVVDDSQLPKDRFSAERLKGVDSTLKIQPAKLEDSAVYLCASSRDSYNEQFFGPGTRLTVL.